This T cell receptor beta chain derives from a study of PD-L1 blockade in urothelial cancer. Study summary: Most patients, twenty-five of 29, were males with bladder-origin cancer. Study-level findings and limits: Tumor-associated clones in the blood of durable-benefit patients grew more at 3 weeks. Pretreatment peripheral blood TCR clonality that fell below the median predicted better survival among the patients studied.

Per germline, CDR1 LNHDA and CDR2 SQIVND (reference sequence). The CDR3 totals 13 residues. V dropped 3 bases and J dropped 6 bases, with 8 bases sitting between them. Regarding time point: peripheral blood 6 weeks after treatment start. Patients were living with locally advanced or metastatic urothelial carcinoma. Assay: immunoSEQ multiplex PCR; the TCRdb copy retains only in-frame clones and omits some. The data hold around 100,000 clones, with 80% to 95% observed a single time. Comment on this clone: Its antigen remains unidentified.

This TCR came from a man in his sixties with urothelial cancer. The V and J genes are TRBV19 and TRBJ1-4; TRBD1 is a possible D gene (6 bases). The sequencing used PBMCs, collected around atezolizumab (anti-PD-L1) treatment. The CDR3 DNA follows: TGTGCCAGTAGTATGGGGGCTGATGAAAAACTGTTTTTT. This sequence encodes CASSMGADEKLFF.